This T cell receptor beta chain was profiled in a study of cytomegalovirus exposure and HLA in healthy donors. Looking at the study overall: In a later analysis, it was reported that the roughly 120 validation repertoires had been produced on the same platform as the 550 to 700 repertoires belonging to the first cohort.

Study-wide findings and caveats: The dataset shows that most TCR sequences were rare, while some public TCRs occurred in many donors. Researchers counted over 150 TCR beta chains as cytomegalovirus-associated.

V lost 6 bases and J 4 bases, leaving 16 bases between the germline ends. Germline CDR1 and CDR2: SGHRS and YFSETQ. This CDR3 is 14 amino acids long. From the 120-subject validation cohort, which was separate from the roughly 700-subject first cohort, the donors were drawn. On this clone: What it binds is not known.

Assay: immunoSEQ multiplex PCR; the TCRdb copy retains only in-frame clones and omits some. The data show around 220,000 clones, over 80% seen once. The specimen was PBMCs. The chain is built from TRBV5-1 and TRBJ1-2; D is unclear. This TCR came from a woman aged 25 to 39 in good health and CMV-seropositive. CDR3 sequence: CASTITDGSYGYTF. In nucleotides, the CDR3 is TGCGCCAGCACCATAACTGATGGCTCCTATGGCTACACCTTC.